This T cell receptor beta chain comes out of a study of early T cells in non-severe SARS-CoV-2 infection. Study as a whole: Bulk RNA isolated from unsorted whole blood underwent sequencing; chains were not paired.

The count of this clonotype is one. A much larger clone sits a single nucleotide away, making a read error possible. MiXCR was run by TCRdb on the 5' RACE reads, yielding one entry per CDR3 protein. The table has about 34,000 distinct CDR3 sequences, around 6.8% seen once. Here the sequenced sample was whole blood, taken at baseline. The receptor's source is an adult who was a healthcare worker with PCR-confirmed SARS-CoV-2 infection or an uninfected control (not recorded which).

The CDR3 loop reads CSVDGGAGKQYF. CDR3 sequence (DNA): TGCAGCGTTGACGGAGGGGCCGGCAAGCAGTACTTC. The chain uses TRBV29-1 and TRBJ2-7; weak D call: TRBD2 (6 bases). Trimming took off 3 bases at V and 8 bases at J, with 14 bases between the two ends. The CDR3 extends over 12 amino acids. Germline CDR1 reads SQVTM; CDR2 reads ANQGSEA.